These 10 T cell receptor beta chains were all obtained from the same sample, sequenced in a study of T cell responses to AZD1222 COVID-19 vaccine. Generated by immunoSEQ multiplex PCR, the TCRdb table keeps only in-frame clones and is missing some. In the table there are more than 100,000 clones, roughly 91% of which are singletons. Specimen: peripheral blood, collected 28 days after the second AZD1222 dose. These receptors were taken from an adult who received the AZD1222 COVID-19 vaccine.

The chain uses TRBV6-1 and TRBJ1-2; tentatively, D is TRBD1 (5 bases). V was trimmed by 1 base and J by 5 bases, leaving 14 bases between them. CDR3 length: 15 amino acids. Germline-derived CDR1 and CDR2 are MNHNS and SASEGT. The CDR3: CASSEGLGQEYGYTF. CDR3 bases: TGTGCCAGCAGTGAAGGGTTGGGGCAGGAGTATGGCTACACCTTC.

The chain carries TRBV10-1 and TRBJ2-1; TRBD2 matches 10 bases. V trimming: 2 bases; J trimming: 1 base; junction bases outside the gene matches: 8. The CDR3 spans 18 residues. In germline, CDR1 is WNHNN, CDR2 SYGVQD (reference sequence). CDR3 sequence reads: CASSELRTSGESYNEQFF. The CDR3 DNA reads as TGCGCCAGCAGTGAGCTCCGGACTAGCGGCGAATCCTACAATGAGCAGTTCTTC.

The CDR3 nucleotides are TGTGCCAGCAGCGGACAGGGCCCGGGCAATCAGCCCCAGCATTTT. This codes for CASSGQGPGNQPQHF. The rearrangement uses TRBV3-1 (or the pseudogene TRBV3-2) and TRBJ1-5; the match to TRBD1 covers 8 bases. The CDR3 covers 15 residues. Germline trimming cut 5 bases from V and 2 bases from J; bases unmatched to any gene: 5. Germline V gene sequence: CDR1 LGHDT, CDR2 YNNKEL (reference sequence).

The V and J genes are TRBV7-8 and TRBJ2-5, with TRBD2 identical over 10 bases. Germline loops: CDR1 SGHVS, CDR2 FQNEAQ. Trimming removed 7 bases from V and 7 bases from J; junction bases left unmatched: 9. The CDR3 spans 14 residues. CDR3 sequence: CASTQSGTSVTQYF. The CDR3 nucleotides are TGTGCCAGCACCCAATCCGGGACTAGCGTGACCCAGTACTTC. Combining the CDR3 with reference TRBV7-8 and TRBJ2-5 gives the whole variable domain GAGVSQSPRYKVAKRGQDVALRCDPISGHVSLFWYQQALGQGPEFLTYFQNEAQLDKSGLPSDRFFAERPEGSVSTLKIQRTQQEDSAVYLCASTQSGTSVTQYFGPGTRLLVL.

The CDR3 protein is CASTLGSFSNQPQHF. Here the CDR3 DNA reads TGCGCCAGCACCCTAGGCAGCTTTAGCAATCAGCCCCAGCATTTT. The gene calls are TRBV5-1 and TRBJ1-5; D not certain. The ends were cut back, 6 bases at V and 0 bases at J, with 13 bases in the middle. The V gene's germline CDR1 is SGHRS and CDR2 YFSETQ. This CDR3 contains 15 residues.

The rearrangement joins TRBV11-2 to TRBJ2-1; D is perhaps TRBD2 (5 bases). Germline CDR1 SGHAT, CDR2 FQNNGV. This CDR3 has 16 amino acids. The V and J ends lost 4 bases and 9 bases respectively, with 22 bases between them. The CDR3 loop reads CASSWVVSKRAAEQFF. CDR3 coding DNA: TGTGCCAGCAGCTGGGTGGTTAGCAAGAGGGCCGCTGAGCAGTTCTTC.

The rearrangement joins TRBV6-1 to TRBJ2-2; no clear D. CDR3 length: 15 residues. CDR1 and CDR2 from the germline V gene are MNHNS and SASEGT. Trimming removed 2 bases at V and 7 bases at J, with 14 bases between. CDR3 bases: TGTGCCAGCAGTGAATTTTCCCGGGCTGGCGGGGAGCTGTTTTTT. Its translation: CASSEFSRAGGELFF.

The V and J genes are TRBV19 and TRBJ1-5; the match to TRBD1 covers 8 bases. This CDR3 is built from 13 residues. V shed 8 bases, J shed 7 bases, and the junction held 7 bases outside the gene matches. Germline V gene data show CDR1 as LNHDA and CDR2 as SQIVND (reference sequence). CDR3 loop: CASSLQGVQPQHF. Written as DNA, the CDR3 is TGTGCCAGTTCACTACAGGGGGTCCAGCCCCAGCATTTT.

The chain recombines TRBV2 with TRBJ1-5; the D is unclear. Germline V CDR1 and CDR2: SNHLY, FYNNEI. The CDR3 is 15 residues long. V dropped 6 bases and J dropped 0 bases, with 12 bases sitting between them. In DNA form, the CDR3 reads TGTGCCAGCAGGGTATACATAGATAGCAATCAGCCCCAGCATTTT. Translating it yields CASRVYIDSNQPQHF.

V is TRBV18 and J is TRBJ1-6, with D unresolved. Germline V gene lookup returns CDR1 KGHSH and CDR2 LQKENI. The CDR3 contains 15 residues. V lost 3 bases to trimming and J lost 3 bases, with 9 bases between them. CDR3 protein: CASSPVSGYNSPLHF. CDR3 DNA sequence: TGTGCCAGCTCACCGGTTTCGGGCTATAATTCACCCCTCCACTTT. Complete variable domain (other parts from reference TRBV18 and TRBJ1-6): NAGVMQNPRHLVRRRGQEARLRCSPMKGHSHVYWYRQLPEEGLKFMVYLQKENIIDESGMPKERFSAEFPKEGPSILRIQQVVRGDSAAYFCASSPVSGYNSPLHFGNGTRLTVT.